The 24 T cell receptor beta chains presented below share a single source sample, sequenced in a study of Graves' ophthalmopathy and Graves' hyperthyroidism. The sequenced template was RNA, covering the TCR beta CDR3 region. An initial RT-PCR round employing HTBI primers preceded a second-round multiplex PCR. TCRdb used MiXCR to reprocess the multiplex PCR reads, holding one entry per CDR3 protein. Of 580,000 or so distinct CDR3 sequences listed, about 40% were seen once; the top ten hold around 4.6%. Sequenced sample: peripheral blood or thyroid tissue (not recorded which). All receptors come from an adult man with Graves' hyperthyroidism.

This clonotype was counted ten times or more. V and J are TRBV12-3 or TRBV12-4 and TRBJ1-5; no firm D call. V was clipped by 5 bases and J by 7 bases, with 12 bases between them. The CDR3 is 13 amino acids. The CDR3 sequence is CASSLQVRQPQHF. CDR3 nucleotides: TGTGCCAGCAGTCTTCAGGTGAGGCAGCCCCAGCATTTT.

This clonotype occurred a few times. V gene TRBV11-2 combines with J gene TRBJ1-2; D is possibly TRBD1 (6 bases). With 0 bases removed from V and 7 bases from J, the gap between germline ends came to 12 bases. CDR3 length: 14 residues. CDR1 SGHAT and CDR2 FQNNGV come from the germline V gene. The CDR3 DNA reads TGTGCCAGCAGCTTAGATGGGGGCTTCGGTGGCTACACCTTC. Translated: CASSLDGGFGGYTF. Full variable domain (missing parts from reference TRBV11-2 and TRBJ1-2): EAGVAQSPRYKIIEKRQSVAFWCNPISGHATLYWYQQILGQGPKLLIQFQNNGVVDDSQLPKDRFSAERLKGVDSTLKIQPAKLEDSAVYLCASSLDGGFGGYTFGSGTRLTVV.

A single count supports this clonotype. The chain links TRBV2 to TRBJ1-6; tentative D call: TRBD1 (5 bases). The V end lost 3 bases, the J end lost 16 bases, and 10 bases lay between the germline ends. CDR3 length: 11 amino acids. Looked up from germline, CDR1 is SNHLY and CDR2 is FYNNEI. CDR3 loop: CASSEGVALHF. CDR3 DNA sequence: TGTGCCAGCAGTGAGGGGGTAGCGCTCCACTTT.

This chain joins TRBV9 and TRBJ1-1; 8 positions match TRBD1. CDR3 length equals 16 residues. From germline, CDR1 is SGDLS and CDR2 YYNGEE. J lost 5 bases, V lost 7 bases, and 16 bases had no gene match. For the CDR3, the DNA is TGTGCCAGCTCACCTATGGACAGGGTTGGGAGGACTGAAGCTTTCTTT. Translated: CASSPMDRVGRTEAFF.

Comment on this clonotype: A much more abundant neighbour one base away suggests this may be a read error. The rearrangement joins TRBV12-3 or TRBV12-4 to TRBJ1-5; a weak D match, TRBD1 (5 bases). The CDR3 totals 15 residues. V was trimmed by 11 bases and J by 6 bases, leaving 23 bases between them. The chain's CDR3 is CAGALDGREFQPQHF. CDR3 coding DNA: TGTGCCGGCGCATTAGATGGCAGGGAGTTTCAGCCCCAGCATTTT.

The J gene is TRBJ2-7, the V gene TRBV5-1; 11 nucleotides line up with TRBD2. The J call may be faulty, since TRBJ2-1 better matches the DNA end. This CDR3 region has 15 residues. Germline V gene lookup returns CDR1 SGHRS and CDR2 YFSETQ. The CDR3: CASREGLAGYNEQFF. The CDR3 nucleotides read TGCGCCAGCCGCGAAGGACTAGCGGGCTACAATGAGCAGTTCTTC.

This clonotype was picked up many times. CDR3: CASSLDLRGWEETQYF. DNA for the CDR3: TGTGCCAGCAGCTTAGATTTACGGGGGTGGGAAGAGACCCAGTACTTC. The chain combines TRBV7-8 with TRBJ2-5, with a possible D match to TRBD2 (6 bases). The length of the CDR3 is 16 residues. Germline CDR1 and CDR2: SGHVS and FQNEAQ. The V end was cut by 1 base, the J end by 3 bases, with 15 bases between.

With regard to this clonotype: This sequence may be a read error, since a much larger clone differs from it by one base. This chain connects TRBV7-2 to TRBJ1-6, with a tentative D call TRBD1 (5 bases). V shed 3 bases and J shed 1 base, with 13 bases lying between them. In germline, CDR1 is SGHTA, CDR2 FQGNSA. This CDR3 region has 17 residues. CDR3 sequence reads: CASSLDGGVSYNSPLHF. DNA of the CDR3: TGTGCCAGCAGCTTGGACGGGGGTGTATCCTATAATTCACCCCTCCACTTT.

This clonotype was observed a single time. The chain carries TRBV29-1 and TRBJ2-2; 12 positions agree with TRBD2. The V and J ends lost 1 base and 7 bases, in that order; junction bases with no gene match: 7. Germline V gives CDR1 SQVTM, CDR2 ANQGSEA. CDR3 length: 16 residues. The CDR3: CSVEAPSGRAVGELFF. The CDR3, as DNA: TGCAGCGTTGAAGCTCCTAGCGGGAGGGCGGTCGGGGAGCTGTTTTTT.

This clonotype was recorded a few times. The chain joins TRBV6-4 to TRBJ1-1; D not resolved. The CDR3 length is 17 residues. CDR1 MRHNA and CDR2 SNTAGT come from the germline V gene. Trimming took 11 bases from V and 3 from J, leaving 28 bases between them. CDR3 nucleotides: TGTGCCGCAGTCACTAGGGCAGTTCGGGTCCTCTACACTGAAGCTTTCTTT. Translated: CAAVTRAVRVLYTEAFF.

The chain recombines TRBV6-1 with TRBJ2-2, with TRBD1 matching over 9 bases. This CDR3 has 16 residues. The V gene's germline CDR1 is MNHNS and CDR2 SASEGT. The junction had 9 bases not matched to a gene; V was cut back by 8 bases and J by 2 bases. The CDR3 region has the DNA TGTGCCAGCTTCCACGGGGGACAGGGAAACACCGGGGAGCTGTTTTTT. Translation gives CASFHGGQGNTGELFF.

The chain carries TRBV7-3 and TRBJ2-3; possibly TRBD1 for D (5 bases). Deletions cut 1 base from V and 5 bases from J, with 10 bases between. CDR1 and CDR2 from the germline V gene are SGHTA and FQGTGA. The CDR3 is made up of 14 amino acids. The CDR3 DNA reads TGTGCCAGCAGCTTAATGGCAGGGCAAGATACGCAGTATTTT. This gives the protein CASSLMAGQDTQYF.

There are a few counts of this clonotype. The chain uses TRBV3-1 and TRBJ2-2, with TRBD1 identical over 8 bases. Trimming at V came to 3 bases and at J to 7 bases, leaving 4 bases not matched to a gene. This CDR3 region has 14 residues. Per the germline V gene, CDR1 is LGHDT and CDR2 is YNNKEL (reference sequence). The CDR3 DNA is TGTGCCAGCAGCCAGGGACAGGTGATCGGGGAGCTGTTTTTT. It codes for CASSQGQVIGELFF.

This clonotype was counted only a few times. The chain has TRBV12-3 or TRBV12-4 and TRBJ1-2, with 9 bases that match TRBD1. CDR3 length equals 16 residues. J was trimmed by 3 bases and V by 6 bases; bases with no gene match: 11. The CDR3 DNA sequence: TGTGCCAGCAGGAAGACAGGGGGTGGCTTTGACTATGGCTACACCTTC. Encoded protein: CASRKTGGGFDYGYTF.

The chain recombines TRBV2 with TRBJ2-2, with a tentative D call TRBD2 (6 bases). Germline CDR1 reads SNHLY; CDR2 reads FYNNEI. V lost 0 bases, J lost 11 bases, and 16 bases lay in between. The CDR3 loop spans 15 amino acids. CDR3 in DNA: TGTGCCAGCAGTGAAGCCGTGGGAGGCGACGATGAGCTGTTTTTT. Its translation: CASSEAVGGDDELFF.

This sequence joins TRBV7-2 and TRBJ2-7; D remains ambiguous. The J call may be wrong; the DNA end is better matched by TRBJ2-1. The CDR3 length is 11 residues. CDR1 SGHTA and CDR2 FQGNSA come from the germline V gene. CDR3 DNA: TGTGCCAGCAGCTTTGGCGTTGAGCAGTTCTTC. It is translated as CASSFGVEQFF.

The J gene is TRBJ1-2, the V gene TRBV11-2, with D maybe TRBD1 (5 bases). Germline V gene lookup returns CDR1 SGHAT and CDR2 FQNNGV. The V end was cut by 2 bases, the J end by 6 bases, with 10 bases between. The CDR3 consists of 13 residues. The CDR3: CASSLQGGDGYTF. CDR3 sequence (DNA): TGTGCCAGCAGCTTACAGGGAGGGGATGGCTACACCTTC.

In this sample, this clonotype turned up many times. V gene TRBV2 combines with J gene TRBJ1-2; 9 bases agree with TRBD1. CDR1 is SNHLY, CDR2 FYNNEI, per germline. This CDR3 is built from 14 residues. The J segment lost 6 bases and the V segment lost 7 bases, leaving 9 bases of the junction unmatched. CDR3: CASKRTGDTDGYTF. The CDR3 bases are TGTGCCAGCAAAAGGACAGGGGATACTGATGGCTACACCTTC.

A note on this clonotype: The conserved closing phenylalanine or tryptophan is absent in this CDR3, likely reflecting a read error. V and J are TRBV3-1 and TRBJ1-1; D remains ambiguous. The germline V and J ends were trimmed by 4 bases and 5 bases, with 8 bases remaining between them. There are 12 residues in the CDR3. Per germline, CDR1 LGHDT and CDR2 YNNKEL (reference sequence). CDR3 in DNA: TGTGCCAGCAGCCCCTCGGGAACTGAAGCTTTCTTA. This gives the protein CASSPSGTEAFL.

In its sample, this clonotype was seen many times. At one boundary the junction diverges from the germline segment, which might be a read error. The CDR3 nucleotides are TGTGCCAGCAGCTTAGATGGCACTGAAGCTTTCTTT. Translating it yields CASSLDGTEAFF. The chain has TRBV5-1 and TRBJ1-1; no reliable D call. CDR1 is SGHRS, CDR2 YFSETQ, per germline. The CDR3 runs to 12 residues.

In its sample, this clonotype was seen many times. The gene calls are TRBV11-1 and TRBJ2-7; the D gene is possibly TRBD1 (6 bases). V was cut by 0 bases and J by 2 bases, with 11 bases left in between. Per the germline V gene, CDR1 is SGHAT and CDR2 is FQDESV (reference sequence). This CDR3 has 15 residues. The CDR3 DNA reads as TGTGCCAGCAGCTTAGCCGGCAGGGGCACCTACGAGCAGTACTTC. This gives the protein CASSLAGRGTYEQYF.

This clonotype was detected a few times. The J gene is TRBJ1-2, the V gene TRBV6-5; no reliable D call. The germline V and J ends were trimmed by 3 bases and 2 bases, with 13 bases remaining between them. The CDR3 consists of 15 residues. Germline V gene sequence: CDR1 MNHEY, CDR2 SVGAGI. The CDR3 reads CASSYVRETNYGYTF. The CDR3 DNA is TGTGCCAGCAGTTATGTCCGGGAGACCAACTATGGCTACACCTTC.

The J gene is TRBJ2-2, the V gene TRBV12-5, with D maybe TRBD1 (5 bases). CDR1 LGHNT and CDR2 FRNRAP come from the germline V gene. V gave up 5 bases and J gave up 9 bases, with 13 bases separating them. This CDR3 has 13 amino acids. The CDR3 nucleotides are TGTGCTAGTGGTAAGACAGCCGGCCGGGAGCTGTTTTTT. It encodes CASGKTAGRELFF.

Concerning this clonotype itself: The CDR3 end shows no conserved phenylalanine or tryptophan, and so a read error is likely. The rearrangement links TRBV4-1 to TRBJ2-5; 9 bases are shared with TRBD1. Germline CDR1 MGHRA, CDR2 YSYEKL. The CDR3 runs to 16 residues. DNA of the CDR3: TGCGCCAGCAGCCAAGGCCGGGACAGGGTCAAAGAGATCCAGTACCTC. Protein product: CASSQGRDRVKEIQYL.